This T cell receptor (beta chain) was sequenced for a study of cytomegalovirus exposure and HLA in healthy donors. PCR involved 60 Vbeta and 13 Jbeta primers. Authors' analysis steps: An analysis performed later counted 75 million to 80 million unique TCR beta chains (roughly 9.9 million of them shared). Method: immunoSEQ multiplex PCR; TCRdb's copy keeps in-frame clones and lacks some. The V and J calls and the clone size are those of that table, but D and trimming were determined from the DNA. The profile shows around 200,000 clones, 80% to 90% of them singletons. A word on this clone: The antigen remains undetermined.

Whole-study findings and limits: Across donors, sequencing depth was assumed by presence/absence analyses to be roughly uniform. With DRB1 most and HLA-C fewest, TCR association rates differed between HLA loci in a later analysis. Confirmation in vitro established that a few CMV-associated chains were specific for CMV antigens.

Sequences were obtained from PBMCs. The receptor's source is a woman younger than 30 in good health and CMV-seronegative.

As DNA, the CDR3 is TGTGCCAGCAGTTCCACGGAGGGGAACACCGGGGAGCTGTTTTTT. Its translation is CASSSTEGNTGELFF. V and J are TRBV6-6 and TRBJ2-2; the D gene is possibly TRBD2 (6 bases). The CDR3 loop spans 15 amino acids. Germline CDR1 MNHNY, CDR2 SVGAGI (reference sequence). The V end was cut by 4 bases, the J end by 1 base, with 10 bases between.